This T cell receptor beta chain came from a study of T cell repertoires in cytomegalovirus infection (dated by TCRdb to about 2019). In terms of the full investigation: Donor HLA type was relevant to the analysis, as public TCR beta signatures indicated carriage of CMV infection together with the matching HLA type.

What the authors observed across the whole study: The ex vivo response was dominated by HLA-C-restricted CMV-specific TCR beta clonotypes, which also provided the single most frequent clonotype in two of eight donors. Cumulative frequency of public TCR beta family members discriminated carriers of CMV infection plus the relevant HLA type in this cohort and an independent 352-donor cohort.

Turning to this clonotype: The antigen it binds to is not known. No per-base quality is available; no much larger clone lies one base away.

Sequencing relied on an Illumina HiSeq 1500. Through fastp at Q25 and MiXCR, TCRdb rebuilt clones from the public reads, retaining in-frame beta chains. Rows matching on CDR3 protein sequence are summarized as one entry with the most common DNA and genes. The sample contains 170,000 or so distinct CDR3 sequences, about 15% of them found a single time. Approximately 26% of the sample belongs to the ten largest clones. The sample was CD8+ T cells from PBMCs. This clonotype was obtained from a human donor in good health (CMV status not recorded). Some clones in this sample may be carry-over from other donors' samples.

At the DNA level, the sequence is TGTGCCAGCAGTTTAGGGCAGGCTGTTGAAGCTTTCTTT. This gives the protein CASSLGQAVEAFF. The rearranged chain carries TRBV12-3 or TRBV12-4 and TRBJ1-1; a confident D gene designation cannot be given. Relative to germline, V is 1 base shorter and J is 7 bases shorter, with 10 bases between their ends. The CDR3, cysteine through phenylalanine, is 13 amino acids long. The kept DNA is CDR3 alone, 39 bases in frame from the first base.